This T cell receptor (beta chain) was identified in a study of cytotoxic CD8 clonotypes in ibrutinib-treated CLL. On the study more broadly: Among the patients, around ten presented as relapsed/refractory and 15 as treatment-naive; 17 to 18 showed unmutated IGHV. Partial responses totalled approximately 24 and complete responses 2; after median approximately 6 years, approximately 15 remained remitted and roughly twelve progressed. Study outcomes and limitations: Public clonotypes occurred uncommonly; on treatment, they contracted or remained stable. Clonality rose at ibrutinib response and fell back toward baseline at progression.

Data came from immunoSEQ multiplex PCR; TCRdb stores just in-frame clones and leaves some out. The sample includes around 25,000 clones, 55% to 70% of them seen just once. This clone was counted only a few times. Its target is unknown. With 2 bases clipped from V and 5 bases from J, the junction kept 6 bases outside the gene matches. The CDR3 totals 14 residues. Germline CDR1 SGDLS, CDR2 YYNGEE. The sample here was PBMCs, taken at disease progression, from a patient treated with ibrutinib. This chain links TRBV9 with TRBJ2-5; 7 bases map to TRBD2. This receptor was obtained from a human donor with chronic lymphocytic leukemia. The CDR3 DNA sequence: TGTGCCAGCAGCGTCACAGCGGGGTGGGAGACCCAGTACTTC. Protein product: CASSVTAGWETQYF.